This paragraph reports one TCR beta chain. The target antigen is unknown. These data are taken from a study of cytomegalovirus exposure and HLA in healthy donors. Study findings and constraints: A later analysis found first-cohort TCR clusters tended to co-occur in the 90 to 150 validation repertoires. Cytomegalovirus association was assigned to some 160 TCR beta chains.

Profiling relied on immunoSEQ multiplex PCR, and the TCRdb table lists in-frame clones only, not all of them. The sample lists roughly 80,000 clones, less than 95% seen once, with 2.5% to 3.5% in the top ten. From the 120-subject validation cohort, which was separate from the roughly 670-subject first cohort, the donors were drawn. The sample comprised PBMCs. This receptor was identified in a young woman in good health and CMV-seropositive.

The CDR3 sequence is CASSPITGDNSPLHF. CDR3 in DNA: TGTGCCAGCTCACCAATCACCGGGGATAATTCACCCCTCCACTTT. V is TRBV18 and J is TRBJ1-6; D is ambiguous. V shed 2 bases and J shed 5 bases, with 10 bases lying between them. Per germline, CDR1 KGHSH and CDR2 LQKENI. This CDR3 has 15 amino acids.